A single sample is the source of the 19 T cell receptor beta chains below, sequenced in a study of molecular identifiers for immune sequencing clone quantification. TCRdb recomputed calls from the PCR reads with MiXCR, one row per CDR3 protein. The sample yields more than 450,000 distinct CDR3 sequences, 25% seen once. Sequencing used naive CD8+ T cells from blood, with Jurkat cell RNA spiked in. Subset meaning: FACS-sorted CD8+CD4-CCR7+CD45RA+ naive T cells. The receptors originated from a human donor in good health. Some libraries in this study had Jurkat cell RNA spiked in.

Ten or more counts support this clonotype. The V call is TRBV7-9, the J call TRBJ2-2, with 7 bases lining up with TRBD2. V lost 1 base, J lost 6 bases, and 8 bases stayed unmatched. Germline CDR1 reads SEHNR; CDR2 reads FQNEAQ (reference sequence). The length of the CDR3 is 16 residues. The DNA for the CDR3 is TGTGCCAGCAGCTTAGTCACGACTAGCTCAGCCGGGGAGCTGTTTTTT. It codes for CASSLVTTSSAGELFF.

This clonotype was observed a handful of times. The V call is TRBV29-1, the J call TRBJ2-1; the D gene is possibly TRBD2 (5 bases). Germline V gene data show CDR1 as SQVTM and CDR2 as ANQGSEA. The length of the CDR3 is 16 residues. Trimming pared 1 base from V and 0 bases from J, leaving 13 bases between. The CDR3 spells CSVEGRTESSYNEQFF. CDR3 nucleotide sequence: TGCAGCGTTGAAGGCCGGACTGAGAGCTCCTACAATGAGCAGTTCTTC.

This clonotype has just a few counts. The chain employs TRBV20-1 and TRBJ2-7; possibly TRBD1 or TRBD2 for D (5 bases each). CDR1 is DFQATT and CDR2 is SNEGSKA in the germline V gene (reference sequence). CDR3 length: 12 amino acids. V dropped 6 bases and J dropped 4 bases, with 13 bases sitting between them. CDR3 in DNA: TGCAGTGCCACAGGAAGCGGTTACGAGCAGTACTTC. It codes for CSATGSGYEQYF.

For this clonotype: A single base separates this from a much larger clone, so it may be a read error. This CDR3 fails to terminate in the conserved phenylalanine or tryptophan, so it likely reflects a read error. The rearrangement links TRBV6-5 to TRBJ1-1; no definite D call. The CDR3 loop spans 12 amino acids. V lost 3 bases, J lost 7 bases, and 9 bases lay in between. Germline-derived CDR1 and CDR2 are MNHEY and SVGAGI. The CDR3 loop reads CASSYSENEAFS. For the CDR3, the DNA is TGTGCCAGCAGTTATTCGGAGAATGAAGCTTTCTCT.

Note on this clonotype: With a much larger clone just one base away, this may be a read error. It is likely a read error, because the conserved phenylalanine at the end of the CDR3 is missing. This sequence joins TRBV6-5 and TRBJ2-3; D is unclear. V was clipped by 2 bases and J by 4 bases, with 16 bases between them. Germline loops: CDR1 MNHEY, CDR2 SVGAGI. This CDR3 comprises 16 residues. In DNA form, the CDR3 reads TGTGCCAGCAGTTACATGTCCCCTCGTGCTTCAGATACGCAGTATCTT. It yields the protein CASSYMSPRASDTQYL.

This clonotype was counted at least ten times. The chain employs TRBV7-9 and TRBJ2-7, with 8 bases matching TRBD1. CDR3 length: 14 residues. From germline, CDR1 is SEHNR and CDR2 FQNEAQ (reference sequence). V dropped 5 bases and J dropped 3; count of bases not matched to a gene: 6. The chain's CDR3 is CASSSGTGHYEQYF. DNA for the CDR3: TGTGCCAGCAGCAGTGGGACAGGCCACTACGAGCAGTACTTC.

The chain joins TRBV11-2 to TRBJ2-5; 9 nucleotides line up with TRBD2. Germline V gene sequence: CDR1 SGHAT, CDR2 FQNNGV. The CDR3 extends over 13 amino acids. J was trimmed by 4 bases and V by 8 bases; bases with no gene match: 5. CDR3 loop: CASLGTSRETQYF. The CDR3 DNA is TGTGCCAGCCTTGGGACTAGCAGAGAGACCCAGTACTTC. Drawing the rest from reference TRBV11-2 and TRBJ2-5, the complete variable domain is EAGVAQSPRYKIIEKRQSVAFWCNPISGHATLYWYQQILGQGPKLLIQFQNNGVVDDSQLPKDRFSAERLKGVDSTLKIQPAKLEDSAVYLCASLGTSRETQYFGPGTRLLVL.

A note on this clonotype: One end of the junction does not line up with germline, which may come from a read error. The genes are TRBV28 and TRBJ2-5, with TRBD2 as a possible D gene (7 bases). Looked up from germline, CDR1 is MDHEN and CDR2 is SYDVKM. The CDR3 is 14 amino acids. The CDR3 reads CASSFSGAGETRYF. The CDR3 nucleotides read TGTGCCAGCAGTTTTTCAGGGGCGGGAGAGACCCGGTACTTC.

As concerns this clonotype: This may be a read error: a much more frequent sequence differs by one nucleotide. J is TRBJ2-6 and V is TRBV14; tentatively, D is TRBD1 (5 bases). Trimming left V 0 bases short and J 1 base short, with 13 bases between. This CDR3 spans 18 amino acids. Germline V gene lookup returns CDR1 SGHDN and CDR2 FVKESK. Written as DNA, the CDR3 is TGTGCCAGCAGCCAAGATTTTGCAGGGTCATCTGGGGCCAACGTCCTGACTTTC. Translating gives CASSQDFAGSSGANVLTF.

This clonotype was counted ten times or more. V and J are TRBV27 and TRBJ1-5; D gene uncertain. Germline CDR1 and CDR2: MNHEY and SMNVEV (reference sequence). V was shortened by 2 bases and J by 0 bases, with 5 bases between the two germline ends. This CDR3 comprises 14 residues. CDR3 loop: CASSLRGSNQPQHF. The CDR3 DNA reads as TGTGCCAGCAGTTTACGCGGTAGCAATCAGCCCCAGCATTTT.

The chain is built from TRBV28 and TRBJ2-7, with D perhaps being TRBD1 or TRBD2 (5 bases each). The CDR3 spans 13 residues. From germline, CDR1 is MDHEN and CDR2 SYDVKM. V gave up 6 bases and J gave up 5 bases, with 14 bases separating them. The CDR3 nucleotides are TGTGCCAGCAGCCCCGCAGGGAGCCACGAGCAGTACTTC. Protein product: CASSPAGSHEQYF.

There are a few counts of this clonotype. J is TRBJ1-3 and V is TRBV5-1; weak D call: TRBD1 (6 bases). Trimming took off 7 bases at V and 2 bases at J, with 10 bases between the two ends. This CDR3 has 13 residues. CDR1 SGHRS and CDR2 YFSETQ come from the germline V gene. The CDR3 here is CASGTIPGNTIYF. Here the CDR3 DNA reads TGCGCCAGCGGGACAATTCCTGGAAACACCATATATTTT.

This clonotype was seen only a few times. The rearrangement links TRBV6-5 to TRBJ2-5; TRBD2 might be the D (5 bases). Germline V gene lookup returns CDR1 MNHEY and CDR2 SVGAGI. The CDR3 extends over 16 amino acids. Trimming shortened V by 5 bases and J by 2 bases, and 18 bases separated the two germline ends. CDR3 nucleotide sequence: TGTGCCAGCAGTGCCCTTACTAGTAGTCGGCAAGAGACCCAGTACTTC. This encodes CASSALTSSRQETQYF.

The chain employs TRBV5-5 and TRBJ2-7, with D hard to call. CDR3 size: 15 residues. In germline, CDR1 is SGHKS, CDR2 YYEKEE (reference sequence). The ends were cut back, 0 bases at V and 3 bases at J, with 13 bases in the middle. CDR3 DNA sequence: TGTGCCAGCAGCTTGGAAGTTGGCCGAGTCTACGAGCAGTACTTC. It codes for CASSLEVGRVYEQYF. Supplemented by reference TRBV5-5 and TRBJ2-7, the full variable domain reads DAGVTQSPTHLIKTRGQQVTLRCSPISGHKSVSWYQQVLGQGPQFIFQYYEKEERGRGNFPDRFSARQFPNYSSELNVNALLLGDSALYLCASSLEVGRVYEQYFGPGTRLTVT.

The chain combines TRBV19 with TRBJ2-7, with 11 nucleotides matching TRBD2. This CDR3 is 14 amino acids long. J was trimmed by 3 bases and V by 3 bases; bases with no gene match: 1. CDR1 is LNHDA and CDR2 is SQIVND in the germline V gene (reference sequence). Written as DNA, the CDR3 is TGTGCCAGTAGTATTCTAGCGGGAGGCTACGAGCAGTACTTC. Translated: CASSILAGGYEQYF. Looking up the rest from reference TRBV19 and TRBJ2-7 gives the full variable domain: DGGITQSPKYLFRKEGQNVTLSCEQNLNHDAMYWYRQDPGQGLRLIYYSQIVNDFQKGDIAEGYSVSREKKESFPLTVTSAQKNPTAFYLCASSILAGGYEQYFGPGTRLTVT.

The table lists this clonotype with a few counts. Here the CDR3 reads CSAGTSGPMKEQYF. DNA of the CDR3: TGCAGTGCTGGGACATCAGGACCGATGAAGGAGCAGTACTTC. The chain carries TRBV20-1 and TRBJ2-7; perhaps TRBD1 as D (6 bases). Germline V CDR1 and CDR2: DFQATT, SNEGSKA (reference sequence). The CDR3 is 14 amino acids. With 5 bases removed from V and 7 bases from J, the gap between germline ends came to 21 bases.

The chain links TRBV13 to TRBJ1-2; D is undetermined. V lost 3 bases and J 1 base, leaving 0 bases between the germline ends. This CDR3 is built from 11 residues. The germline V gene encodes CDR1 PRHDT and CDR2 FYEKMQ (reference sequence). This CDR3 is CASSFNYGYTF. The CDR3 bases are TGTGCCAGCAGCTTTAACTATGGCTACACCTTC.

At least ten counts were recorded for this clonotype. The rearrangement links TRBV5-1 to TRBJ1-1; 7 bases are shared with TRBD1. Germline V gives CDR1 SGHRS, CDR2 YFSETQ. There are 15 residues in the CDR3. J lost 0 bases, V lost 1 base, and 3 bases had no gene match. CDR3: CASSLKGTVNTEAFF. CDR3 sequence (DNA): TGCGCCAGCAGCTTGAAAGGGACAGTGAACACTGAAGCTTTCTTT.

As concerns this clonotype: This may come from a read error, since a much larger clone is one base off. This CDR3 fails to terminate in the conserved phenylalanine or tryptophan, so it likely reflects a read error. The rearrangement links TRBV4-3 to TRBJ2-1, with a possible D match to TRBD1 (6 bases). Between the trimmed V and J ends, which lost 3 bases and 0 bases, there was a span of 9 bases. The CDR3 has 15 amino acids. CDR1 is LGHNA and CDR2 is YSLEER in the germline V gene. DNA of the CDR3: TGCGCCAGCAGCCAGGAGGACAGCTCCTACAATGAGCAGTTCCTC. This translates into CASSQEDSSYNEQFL.